This entry features one T cell receptor beta chain sequence. Its matching antigen is unknown. Germline V gives CDR1 SGHRS, CDR2 YFSETQ. The CDR3 extends over 17 amino acids. Trimming took 3 bases from V and 0 from J, leaving 18 bases between them. The data were produced by immunoSEQ multiplex PCR, yet TCRdb's version contains in-frame clones alone and is incomplete. The profile shows 95,000 to 150,000 clones, 75% to 90% of them singletons. This sample is part of a study of T cell responses to AZD1222 COVID-19 vaccine. Study conclusions and caveats: Spike-specific TCR breadth and depth were elevated following two AZD1222 doses.

The chain is built from TRBV5-1 and TRBJ1-2; a weak D match, TRBD1 (6 bases). The clonotype comes from an adult in good health. Sequenced material: peripheral blood, taken on day 0 of AZD1222 vaccination. This CDR3 is CASSWRMGAPANYGYTF. The CDR3 DNA reads as TGCGCCAGCAGCTGGAGGATGGGGGCTCCTGCTAACTATGGCTACACCTTC. The entire variable domain, with the rest obtained from reference TRBV5-1 and TRBJ1-2, is as follows: KAGVTQTPRYLIKTRGQQVTLSCSPISGHRSVSWYQQTPGQGLQFLFEYFSETQRNKGNFPGRFSGRQFSNSRSEMNVSTLELGDSALYLCASSWRMGAPANYGYTFGSGTRLTVV.